This T cell receptor beta chain is from a study of CD4+ T cells in melanoma. General study findings and limits: Reportedly, melanoma neoantigen-specific CD4+ T cells showed varied differentiation states.

The protocol was immunoSEQ multiplex PCR, while the TCRdb copy is restricted to in-frame clones and leaves out a portion. Here the sample spans 9,900 or so clones, 50% to 70% being singletons. Details on this clone: Its antigen remains unidentified.

Trimming took 4 bases from V and 0 from J, leaving 11 bases between them. From germline, CDR1 is SGHRS and CDR2 YFSETQ. CDR3 size: 14 residues. The TCR comes from a human donor with melanoma. Sequencing used cells from a culture (not recorded whether cultured in vitro). The V call is TRBV5-1, the J call TRBJ2-7, with no clear D. The CDR3 spells CASSRNRPSYEQYF. The CDR3 nucleotides are TGCGCCAGCAGCCGGAACCGGCCCTCCTACGAGCAGTACTTC.